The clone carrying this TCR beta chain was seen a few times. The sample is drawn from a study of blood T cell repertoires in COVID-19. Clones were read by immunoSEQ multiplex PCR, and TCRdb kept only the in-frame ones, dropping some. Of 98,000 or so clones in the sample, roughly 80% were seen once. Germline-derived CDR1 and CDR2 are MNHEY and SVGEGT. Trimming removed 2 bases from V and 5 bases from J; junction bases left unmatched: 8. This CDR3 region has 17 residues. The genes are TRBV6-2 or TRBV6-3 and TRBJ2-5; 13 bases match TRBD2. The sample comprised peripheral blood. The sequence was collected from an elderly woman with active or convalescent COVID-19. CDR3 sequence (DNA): TGTGCCAGCAGTTACCCGACTAGCGGGAGGTATGAGGAGACCCAGTACTTC. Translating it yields CASSYPTSGRYEETQYF.